This T cell receptor beta chain was captured by sequencing in a study of shared clonotypes between healthy human individuals. Overall study results and limits: Collection of samples was limited to blood; tissue repertoires likely differ.

At a deep level, the assay was run. Original processing notes: Owing to the provision of junction-only sequences devoid of quality scores by immunoSEQ, filtering differed. Clones were read by immunoSEQ multiplex PCR, and TCRdb kept only the in-frame ones, dropping some. V, J and clone size derive from that table, while D and trimming were established from the DNA sequence. Among more than 2,000,000 clones listed, more than 80% were seen once. The V gene end was trimmed by 2 bases and the J gene end by 5 bases; junction bases not matched to a gene: 7. The CDR3 is 14 amino acids. Germline-derived CDR1 and CDR2 are SGDLS and YYNGEE. For this clone: Its cognate antigen is unknown.

The J gene is TRBJ2-7, the V gene TRBV9; 7 bases are shared with TRBD1. The sequencing input was naive CD4+ T cells from PBMCs. This sample's subset: CD45RA+ positively selected. The receptor's source is a man aged 18 to 30 in good health. Some clones in this sample may be carry-over from other donors' samples. CDR3 in amino acids: CASSVLGQNDEQYF. The CDR3 DNA sequence: TGTGCCAGCAGCGTTTTGGGACAGAACGACGAGCAGTACTTC. Using reference TRBV9 and TRBJ2-7 for the parts outside the CDR3, the full variable domain is DSGVTQTPKHLITATGQRVTLRCSPRSGDLSVYWYQQSLDQGLQFLIQYYNGEERAKGNILERFSAQQFPDLHSELNLSSLELGDSALYFCASSVLGQNDEQYFGPGTRLTVT.